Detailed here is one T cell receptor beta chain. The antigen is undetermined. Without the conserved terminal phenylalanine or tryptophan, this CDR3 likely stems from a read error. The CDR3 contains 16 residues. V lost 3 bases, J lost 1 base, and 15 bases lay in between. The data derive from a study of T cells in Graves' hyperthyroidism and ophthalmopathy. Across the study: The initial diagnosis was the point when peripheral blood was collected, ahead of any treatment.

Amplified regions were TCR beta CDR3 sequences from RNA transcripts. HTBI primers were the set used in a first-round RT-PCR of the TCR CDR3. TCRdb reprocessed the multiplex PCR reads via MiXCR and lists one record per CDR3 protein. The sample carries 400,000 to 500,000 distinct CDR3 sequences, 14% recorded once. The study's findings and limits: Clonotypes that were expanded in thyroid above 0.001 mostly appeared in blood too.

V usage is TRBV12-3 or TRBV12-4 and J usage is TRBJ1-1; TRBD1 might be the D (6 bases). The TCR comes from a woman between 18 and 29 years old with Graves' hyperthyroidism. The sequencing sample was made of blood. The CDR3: CASSFPTGPRNTEAFS. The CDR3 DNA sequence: TGTGCCAGCAGTTTCCCGACAGGACCCCGGAACACTGAAGCTTTCTCT.